This T cell receptor (beta chain) appears in the sequencing data of a study of human T cells and chemical hapten exposure. Overall study findings and caveats: TCRs above 1 in 1000 frequency stayed constant with DPC sensitization.

At least ten counts were recorded for this clonotype. Its specificity is unknown. As to time point: pre-sensitization, week 0. The treatment: therapeutic diphenylcyclopropenone sensitization with weekly scalp DPC. Using its own MiXCR run on the RACE reads, TCRdb lists one record per CDR3 protein. The top ten hold approximately 1.6% of the sample, which has tens of thousands of distinct CDR3 sequences, 6.7% seen once. Germline V gene sequence: CDR1 GTSNPN, CDR2 SVGIG (reference sequence). This CDR3 is built from 11 residues. Trimming shortened V by 1 base and J by 10 bases, and 10 bases separated the two germline ends.

This sequence originates from a woman aged 30 to 39 with alopecia areata. Some clones in this sample may be carry-over from other donors' samples. The sample in question was whole blood, obtained in connection with sensitization to the hapten diphenylcyclopropenone (DPC). The chain employs TRBV30 and TRBJ1-1; D unresolved. In DNA, the CDR3 is TGTGCCTGGAGTGGTCCGGGCCCAGCTTTCTTT. It translates to CAWSGPGPAFF.